This TCR beta chain was identified during a study of long-term antiretroviral therapy in people with HIV (dated by TCRdb to the early 2020s). For the study in its entirety: Collection of the earliest samples took place about a decade ahead of the 2015 WHO recommendation for immediate ART, at a time when ART was typically delayed until CD4 counts fell. Whether ART initiation and durable HIV suppression were associated with changes in peripheral blood TRB repertoire composition and diversity was tested in a retrospective serial study. The cohort contributed about 200 cryopreserved PBMC samples from around 30 adults with confirmed HIV infection, collected serially over a mean of about six years (range 1-12). Eleven of the 30 participants with HIV were female. Test extractions of a monoclonal T-cell line alongside approximately 34 polyclonal samples showed no cross-contamination during QIAcube processing.

General conclusions and limits of the study: A significant increase in TRB diversity was found to be associated with ART initiation, although TRB diversity was observed to remain significantly below that of transplant donor controls even after long-term ART. Because pre-ART samples had limited cell numbers, profiling was done on unsorted PBMC rather than on sorted CD4+ and CD8+ T cells. Inferences about post-ART repertoire changes are limited because no data were available on ART adherence, viral resistance or therapy changes. Limited PBMC availability meant only the TCR beta chain was sequenced, without alpha chain pairing. The samples span the years 2004 to 2017, and the ART regimens used at that time may not be as effective as current regimens. Compared with controls, HIV repertoires had narrower CDR3 length ranges, and the network structure pointed to an antigen-experienced repertoire that shifted only slightly toward naive after ART. The repertoire was dominated across all time points by expanded TRB clones identified before ART initiation, although this dominance was seen to fluctuate and to decrease in many PLHIV after ART.

Inclusion was restricted to participants for whom at least one PBMC sample before ART initiation and at least two post-ART samples were available. Treatment was received in the United States of America by all participants with HIV. Before DNA extraction, cryopreserved samples containing about 0.9-10 million PBMC were thawed and washed. At the time of the earliest PBMC sample, participants with HIV were aged between roughly 20 and 60 years. PBMC samples were contributed by each participant from 1-4 timepoints before ART initiation and 2-8 timepoints after ART initiation, with a median of 7 samples. Serial HIV viral load, CD4+ T-cell count, ART history and demographic data were obtained for every participant. Genomic DNA was extracted from unsorted PBMC with a Qiagen kit on a QIAcube, with processing performed in batches of 12 samples. There are 14 amino acids in the CDR3, from cysteine to phenylalanine inclusive. Only the CDR3 portion is preserved as DNA: 42 bases, with reading frame beginning at the first base. The germline V gene yields MDHEN for CDR1 and SYDVKM for CDR2. Trimming removed 6 bases from V and 2 bases from J, leaving 10 bases between the germline ends.

The immunoSEQ hsTCRB v3.0 assay was used at survey level resolution for TRB variable region sequencing. The targeted TRB sequencing depth was about 40,000-50,000 T-cell genomes per sample. Pooled TRB libraries were sequenced on an Illumina MiSeq with a v3 150-cycle kit. The paper's data handling went like this. Repertoire analysis was performed in R inside a reproducible Nextflow workflow that covered QC, data transformation and analysis. Custom analyses were implemented in LymphoSeq2, an R package for AIRR-Seq data exploration. A few samples yielding fewer than 5000 total TRB sequences were excluded, leaving around 200 analyzed HIV repertoires. Of the approximately 190 retained HIV repertoires, some 60 were collected before and about 130 after ART initiation. Each repertoire was downsampled to 5000 TRB nucleotide sequences, and summary statistics were averaged across 100 downsampling iterations. Only TRB sequences with CDR3 regions of at least seven amino acids were retained for analysis. A Shannon entropy-derived clonality score and the Gini coefficient were used to measure diversity. Repertoire networks linked the top 5000 CDR3 amino acid sequences whenever two sequences differed by an edit distance of one. Antigen specificity groups and MHC restriction were predicted for TRB CDR3 amino acid sequences with GLIPH2. CDR3 amino acid sequences were matched against VDJdb and McPAS-TCR to flag known CMV, EBV, HIV or tissue antigen associations. Pre-ART, post-ART and control groups were compared with Wilcoxon signed-rank tests and Holm-Bonferroni correction. TCRdb provides this immuneACCESS table in a form limited to in-frame rearrangements. Some clones are lacking; in checked studies, under half of them reflect an unresolved V gene, and why the rest are absent is not known. V, J and clone size derive from that table, while D and trimming were established from the DNA sequence. Present in this sample are 16,000 or so clones, roughly 81% of which were seen just once. Clones ranked in the top ten supply around 5.2% of the sample.

As to this clone: Its antigen remains undetermined. The sample holds no much larger clone one base away, and base qualities are not on file.

The rearranged segments are TRBV28 and TRBJ2-2; no D gene can be assigned with confidence. This TCR came from a woman between 40 and 55 years old with HIV. Sequenced material: unsorted PBMCs, taken 0.5 years after starting antiretroviral therapy. At the DNA level, the sequence is TGTGCCAGCAGGAGACTGACTAACACCGGGGAGCTGTTTTTT. Its protein reads: CASRRLTNTGELFF. Extended through the reference TRBV28 and TRBJ2-2 proteins, this CDR3 yields the full variable domain: DVKVTQSSRYLVKRTGEKVFLECVQDMDHENMFWYRQDPGLGLRLIYFSYDVKMKEKGDIPEGYSVSREKKERFSLILESASTNQTSMYLCASRRLTNTGELFFGEGSRLTVL.